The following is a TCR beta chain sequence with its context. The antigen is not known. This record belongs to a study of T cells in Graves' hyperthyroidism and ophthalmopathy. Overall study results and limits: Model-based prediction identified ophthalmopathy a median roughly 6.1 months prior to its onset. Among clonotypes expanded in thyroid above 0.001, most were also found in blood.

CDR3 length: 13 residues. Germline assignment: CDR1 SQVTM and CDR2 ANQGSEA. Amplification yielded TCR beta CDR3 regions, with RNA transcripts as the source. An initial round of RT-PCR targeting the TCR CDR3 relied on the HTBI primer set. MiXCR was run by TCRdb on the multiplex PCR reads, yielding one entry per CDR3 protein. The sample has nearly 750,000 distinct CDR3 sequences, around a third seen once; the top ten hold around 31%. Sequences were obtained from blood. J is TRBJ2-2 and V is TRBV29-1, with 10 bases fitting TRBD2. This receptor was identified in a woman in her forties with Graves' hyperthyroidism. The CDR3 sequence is CAQLAGNTGELFF. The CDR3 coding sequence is TGCGCCCAACTAGCGGGAAACACCGGGGAGCTGTTTTTT.